This T cell receptor (beta chain) was sequenced in a study of blood T cells in healthy people across ages. It was with a sample-barcoded 5' primer and a J-beta primer mix that a second PCR of roughly 7 to 12 cycles was run. Per-sample output comprised a minimum of 3 million paired-end reads containing CDR3. TCRdb processed the 5' RACE reads anew with MiXCR; each CDR3 protein has one entry. The sample includes about 780,000 distinct CDR3 sequences, approximately 65% of them seen just once. Per germline, CDR1 MNHEY and CDR2 SVGEGT. V lost 6 bases to trimming and J lost 3 bases; unmatched junction nucleotides: 4. This CDR3 has 14 residues.

The rearrangement joins TRBV6-2 or TRBV6-3 to TRBJ2-7; 11 nucleotides line up with TRBD2. The clonotype comes from a man under 40 in good health. Specimen: blood. CDR3 in amino acids: CASRGGLAVYEQYF. The CDR3 DNA is TGTGCCAGCAGGGGGGGACTAGCGGTCTACGAGCAGTACTTC.